This T cell receptor (beta chain) was recorded in a study of blood T cell repertoires in COVID-19. Per the original data handling: Reference gene primer amplification gave nucleated cell count estimates. Here immunoSEQ multiplex PCR was the method, and the copy in TCRdb shows in-frame clones only, minus some. The D gene and trimming were derived from the DNA, and the V and J assignments and clone size from that table. Here the sample spans fewer than 200,000 clones, roughly 91% being singletons. The germline V and J ends were trimmed by 11 bases and 0 bases, with 20 bases remaining between them. Germline V gene data show CDR1 as SEHNR and CDR2 as FQNEAQ (reference sequence). CDR3 length equals 16 residues.

Input material: peripheral blood. This chain uses TRBV7-9 with TRBJ1-5; D uncertain. The sequence was obtained from a man between 18 and 35 years old with COVID-19, enrolled during active disease. CDR3 amino acids: CAVDSSGVTSNQPQHF. CDR3 in DNA: TGTGCCGTTGATTCTAGCGGTGTCACTAGCAATCAGCCCCAGCATTTT.